This T cell receptor (beta chain) was identified in a study of T cell changes during pregnancy in multiple sclerosis. CDR1 SGHTA and CDR2 FQGNSA come from the germline V gene. The CDR3 sequence is 15 residues long. The V gene end was trimmed by 7 bases and the J gene end by 0 bases; junction bases not matched to a gene: 8. Only in-frame clones appear in the TCRdb table, and some are missing; sequencing was by immunoSEQ multiplex PCR. This table has approximately 93,000 clones, under 95% appearing once. This clone was picked up one time. The TCR comes from a female donor with multiple sclerosis, enrolled in a pregnancy study. The material was peripheral blood, obtained before pregnancy. The chain recombines TRBV7-2 with TRBJ1-1; the match to TRBD1 covers 7 bases. CDR3 sequence reads: CASTLQGILNTEAFF. The CDR3, as DNA: TGTGCCAGCACCCTACAGGGGATACTGAACACTGAAGCTTTCTTT. Complete variable domain (other parts from reference TRBV7-2 and TRBJ1-1): GAGVSQSPSNKVTEKGKDVELRCDPISGHTALYWYRQSLGQGLEFLIYFQGNSAPDKSGLPSDRFSAERTGGSVSTLTIQRTQQEDSAVYLCASTLQGILNTEAFFGQGTRLTVV.